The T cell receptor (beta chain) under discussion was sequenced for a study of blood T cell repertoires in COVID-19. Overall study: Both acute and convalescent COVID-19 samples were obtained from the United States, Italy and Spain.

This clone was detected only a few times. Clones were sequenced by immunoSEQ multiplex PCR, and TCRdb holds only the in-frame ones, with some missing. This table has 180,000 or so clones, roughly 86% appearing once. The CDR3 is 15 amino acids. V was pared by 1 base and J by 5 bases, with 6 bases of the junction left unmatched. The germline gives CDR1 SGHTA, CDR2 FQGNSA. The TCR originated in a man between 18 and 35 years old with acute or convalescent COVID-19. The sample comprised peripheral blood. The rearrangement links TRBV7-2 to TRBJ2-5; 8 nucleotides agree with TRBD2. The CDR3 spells CASSLVGGGPETQYF. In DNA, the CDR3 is TGTGCCAGCAGCTTAGTTGGCGGGGGGCCCGAGACCCAGTACTTC.